This T cell receptor (beta chain) appears in the sequencing data of a study of spatial heterogeneity in lung cancer (dated by TCRdb to between 2018 and 2020). Describing the broader study: The donors were 65 to 90 patients from the lung TRACERx cohort who had early-stage, untreated non-small cell lung cancer. Follow-up PBMC samples were sequenced whenever available, with a median time to follow-up of approximately 23 months after resection. Both alpha and beta chains were TCR-sequenced in hundreds of tumor regions, 64 matched nontumor lung samples and around 54 PBMC samples obtained at surgery. TCR repertoire features were related to nonsynonymous mutation counts determined by whole-exome sequencing of tumor tissue. More beta-chain than alpha-chain transcripts were consistently detected, likely reflecting higher beta-chain transcript abundance. In the raw uncorrected reads, each unique combination of TCR and UMI appeared more than ten times on average. TCR alpha and beta repertoires were quantitatively compared across multiple tumor regions, matched nontumor lung and blood in non-small cell lung cancer. Overall study results and their limits: Only approximately 15 patients were included in the comparisons of baseline and follow-up blood repertoires. Additional single-cell paired TCR alpha and beta sequencing was considered necessary to confirm, at a functional level, the hypothesis that regional TCRs recognize regional mutations. Ubiquitous expanded tumor TCRs were detected in blood more often at tumor resection than at routine follow-up.

Trimming at the junction amounts to 3 bases on V and 1 base on J, and the germline ends lie 10 bases apart. The CDR3 runs 15 residues from the cysteine to the phenylalanine. Only the CDR3 DNA is retained, 45 bases long and in frame from the first base. The germline V gene (reference sequence) provides CDR1 SEHNR and CDR2 FQNEAQ. With respect to this clonotype: Its antigen is not yet known. A read error is possible here, since a much larger clone lies one base away.

Interpreted using the paper, the time point label stands for: blood at routine non-recurrence follow-up after resection. TCR sequencing used whole RNA extracted from tumor and nontumor lung tissue, or from cryopreserved PBMC samples, without cell sorting. Only patients with enough RNA available from two or more tumor regions were chosen for TCR sequencing. The method was 5' RACE. This sample was sequenced with a NextSeq 500. The TCR library protocol attached a unique molecular identifier to each TCR cDNA molecule to allow correction of PCR and sequencing errors. In the original analysis: TCR identification, UMI-based error correction and CDR3 extraction were all carried out with Decombinator tools. Expanded TCRs were defined as those above a frequency of 2 per 1,000, corresponding to the top 1% of the tumor frequency distribution. Renyi diversity was computed with the R vegan package after each repertoire had been subsampled 100 times to 5,000 TCRs. CDR3 similarity networks were constructed using string-kernel similarity of amino acid triplets, with links drawn between CDR3s whose pairwise similarity was above 0.82. TCRdb ran its own pipeline on the public reads, namely fastp trimming at Q25 and MiXCR clone calling, and kept in-frame beta chains. Rows merge per CDR3 protein into single entries with the most common DNA and genes. The V and J calls follow TCRdb's processing rather than the paper's. The sample has roughly 120,000 distinct CDR3 sequences on record, 10% to 15% of them singletons. 16% of the sample goes to the ten largest clones.

The sample in question was PBMCs, obtained at follow-up. The clonotype comes from a male donor with early-stage non-small cell lung cancer. The receptor chain draws on TRBV7-9 and TRBJ2-1, with an unclear D gene assignment. The CDR3 is CASSLEWSSYNEQFF. The sequenced DNA: TGTGCCAGCAGCTTGGAGTGGTCTTCCTACAATGAGCAGTTCTTC.